This TCR beta chain is from a study of CD8 T cells in ankylosing spondylitis. Trimming left V 2 bases short and J 1 base short, with 9 bases between. CDR3 size: 15 residues. General observations from the study: Significantly higher representation of disease-linked clones was reported for matched ankylosing spondylitis synovial fluid. CD8+ cells made up the disease-linked clones, which were relatively rare in peripheral blood. Ankylosing spondylitis blood appeared to carry a characteristic TCR beta motif of roughly eight highly homologous variants.

In making TCR beta libraries, quantitative 5'-RACE with molecular barcodes was used. TCRdb processed the 5' RACE reads anew with MiXCR; each CDR3 protein has one entry. The data contain about 340,000 distinct CDR3 sequences, roughly 14% of them singletons. In the case of this clonotype: The antigen is undetermined.

The V and J genes are TRBV12-3 or TRBV12-4 and TRBJ1-5; TRBD1 is a possible D gene (6 bases). Sequenced material: blood, either unsorted or a sorted T cell fraction (not recorded which). This receptor was taken from a male donor with ankylosing spondylitis or in good health (not recorded which). CDR3 protein: CASSLTGQSNQPQHF. DNA of the CDR3: TGTGCCAGCAGTTTAACAGGGCAAAGCAATCAGCCCCAGCATTTT.